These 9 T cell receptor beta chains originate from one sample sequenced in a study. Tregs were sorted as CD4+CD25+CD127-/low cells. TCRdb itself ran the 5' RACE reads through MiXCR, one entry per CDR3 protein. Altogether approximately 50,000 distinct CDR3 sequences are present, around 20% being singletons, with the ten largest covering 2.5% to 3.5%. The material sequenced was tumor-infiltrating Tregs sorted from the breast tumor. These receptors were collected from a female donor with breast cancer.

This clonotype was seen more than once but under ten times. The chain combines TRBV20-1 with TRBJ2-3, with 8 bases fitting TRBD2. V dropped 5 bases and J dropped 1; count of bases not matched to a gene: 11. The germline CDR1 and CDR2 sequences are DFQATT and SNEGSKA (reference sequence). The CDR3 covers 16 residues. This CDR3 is CSAPRGGGDGTDTQYF. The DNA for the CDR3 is TGCAGTGCTCCCCGGGGGGGAGGGGACGGCACAGATACGCAGTATTTT.

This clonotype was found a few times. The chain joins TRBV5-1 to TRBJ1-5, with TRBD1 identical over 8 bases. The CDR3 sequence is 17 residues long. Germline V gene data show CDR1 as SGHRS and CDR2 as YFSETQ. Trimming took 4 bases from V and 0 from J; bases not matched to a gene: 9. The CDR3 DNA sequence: TGCGCCAGCAGCCCCACAGGGACAGGCAATAGCAATCAGCCCCAGCATTTT. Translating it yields CASSPTGTGNSNQPQHF.

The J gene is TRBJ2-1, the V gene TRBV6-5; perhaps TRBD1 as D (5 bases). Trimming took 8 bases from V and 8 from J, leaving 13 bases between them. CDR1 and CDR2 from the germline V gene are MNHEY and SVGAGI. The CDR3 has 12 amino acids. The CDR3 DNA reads TGTGCCAGCGGCGATCAGGGTTATGAGCAGTTCTTC. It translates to CASGDQGYEQFF.

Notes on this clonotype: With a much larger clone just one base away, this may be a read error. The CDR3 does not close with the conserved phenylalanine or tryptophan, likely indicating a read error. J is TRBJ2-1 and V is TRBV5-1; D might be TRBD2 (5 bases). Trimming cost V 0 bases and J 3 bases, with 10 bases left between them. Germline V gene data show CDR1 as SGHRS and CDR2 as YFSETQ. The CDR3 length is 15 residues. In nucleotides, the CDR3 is TGCGCCAGCAGCTTGGGGTCAGACTACTACAATGAGCAGTTCCTC. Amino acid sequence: CASSLGSDYYNEQFL.

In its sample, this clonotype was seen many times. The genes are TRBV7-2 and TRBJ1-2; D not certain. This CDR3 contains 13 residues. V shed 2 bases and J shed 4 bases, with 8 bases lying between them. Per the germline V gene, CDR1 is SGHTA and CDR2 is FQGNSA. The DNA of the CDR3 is TGTGCCAGCAGCTTATCTGGGAGCTATGGCTACACCTTC. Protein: CASSLSGSYGYTF.

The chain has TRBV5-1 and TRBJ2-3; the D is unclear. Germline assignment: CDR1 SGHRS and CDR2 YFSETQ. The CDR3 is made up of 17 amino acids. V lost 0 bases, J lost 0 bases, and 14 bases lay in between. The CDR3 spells CASSLGMLQSSTDTQYF. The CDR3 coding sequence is TGCGCCAGCAGCTTGGGCATGCTCCAGAGTAGCACAGATACGCAGTATTTT.

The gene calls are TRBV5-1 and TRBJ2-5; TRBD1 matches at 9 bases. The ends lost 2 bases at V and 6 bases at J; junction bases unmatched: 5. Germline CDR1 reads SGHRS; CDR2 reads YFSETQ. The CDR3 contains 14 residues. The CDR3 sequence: CASSFTGGAQTQYF. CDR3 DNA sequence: TGCGCCAGCAGCTTTACAGGGGGCGCCCAGACCCAGTACTTC.

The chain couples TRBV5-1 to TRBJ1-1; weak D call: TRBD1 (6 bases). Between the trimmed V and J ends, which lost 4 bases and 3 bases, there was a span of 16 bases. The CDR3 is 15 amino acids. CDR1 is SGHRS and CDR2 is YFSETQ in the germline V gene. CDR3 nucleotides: TGCGCCAGCAGCACCCCTGGGGGCATGGACACTGAAGCTTTCTTT. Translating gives CASSTPGGMDTEAFF.

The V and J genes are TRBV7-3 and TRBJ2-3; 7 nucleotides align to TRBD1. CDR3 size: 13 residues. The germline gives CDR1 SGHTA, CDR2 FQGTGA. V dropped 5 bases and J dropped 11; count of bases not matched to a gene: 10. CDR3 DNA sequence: TGTGCCAGCAGCGCCACAGGGGTCCCGGGGCAGTATTTT. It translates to CASSATGVPGQYF.